These 2 T cell receptor beta chains share one sample of origin, sequenced in a study of blood T cell repertoires in COVID-19. Clones were sequenced by immunoSEQ multiplex PCR, and TCRdb holds only the in-frame ones, with some missing. Of 110,000 or so clones detected, 60% to 85% appear once; the ten largest clones hold roughly 6%. Sample: peripheral blood. The receptors derive from a man in his 70s with acute or convalescent COVID-19.

This sequence joins TRBV7-9 and TRBJ2-1; TRBD2 agrees at 8 bases. V shed 2 bases and J 8 bases; nucleotides not matched to a gene: 8. The CDR3 is 15 residues long. Germline CDR1 and CDR2: SEHNR and FQNEAQ (reference sequence). CDR3 residues: CASSLSLAGFDEQFF. CDR3 bases: TGTGCCAGCAGCTTATCGCTAGCGGGTTTCGATGAGCAGTTCTTC.

The chain links TRBV28 to TRBJ2-7, with TRBD1 identical over 9 bases. The CDR3 spans 15 residues. Germline V CDR1 and CDR2: MDHEN, SYDVKM. Germline trimming cut 4 bases from V and 2 bases from J; bases unmatched to any gene: 6. The CDR3 region has the DNA TGTGCCAGCAGTTACATTGGACAGGGGACCTACGAGCAGTACTTC. This translates into CASSYIGQGTYEQYF.